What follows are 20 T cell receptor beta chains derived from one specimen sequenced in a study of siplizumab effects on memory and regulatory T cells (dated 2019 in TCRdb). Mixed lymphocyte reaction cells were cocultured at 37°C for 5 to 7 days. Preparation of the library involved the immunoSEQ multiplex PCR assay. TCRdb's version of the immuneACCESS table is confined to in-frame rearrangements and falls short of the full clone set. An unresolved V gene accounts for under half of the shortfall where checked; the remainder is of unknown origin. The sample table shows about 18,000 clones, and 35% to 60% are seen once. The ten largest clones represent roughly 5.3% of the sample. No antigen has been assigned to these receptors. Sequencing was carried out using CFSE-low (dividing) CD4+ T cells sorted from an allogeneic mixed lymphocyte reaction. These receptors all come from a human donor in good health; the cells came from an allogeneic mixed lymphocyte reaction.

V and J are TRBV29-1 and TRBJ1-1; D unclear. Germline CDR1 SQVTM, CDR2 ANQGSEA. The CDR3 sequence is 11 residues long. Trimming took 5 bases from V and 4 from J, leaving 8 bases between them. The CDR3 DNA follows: TGCAGCGTTACCGAACCCACTGAAGCTTTCTTT. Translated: CSVTEPTEAFF.

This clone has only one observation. The CDR3 DNA follows: TGTGCCAGCAGCCCCCGGCTAGCGGGAAGCACAGATACGCAGTATTTT. This codes for CASSPRLAGSTDTQYF. J is TRBJ2-3 and V is TRBV5-4; 9 bases fit TRBD2. The CDR3 is 16 residues long. The germline CDR1 and CDR2 sequences are SGHNT and YYREEE (reference sequence). V shed 4 bases, J shed 0 bases, and the junction held 6 bases outside the gene matches.

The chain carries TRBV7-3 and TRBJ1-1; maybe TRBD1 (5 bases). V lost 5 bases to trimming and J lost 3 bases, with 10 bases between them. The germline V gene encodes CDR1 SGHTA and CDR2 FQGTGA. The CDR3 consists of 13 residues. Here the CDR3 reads CASSRGDHTEAFF. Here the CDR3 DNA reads TGTGCCAGCAGCCGAGGGGACCACACTGAAGCTTTCTTT.

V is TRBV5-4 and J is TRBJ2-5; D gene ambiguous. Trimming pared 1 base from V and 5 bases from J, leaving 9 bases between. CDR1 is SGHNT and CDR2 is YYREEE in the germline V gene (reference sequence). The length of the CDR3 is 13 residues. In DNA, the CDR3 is TGTGCCAGCAGCTTGTTCTCCGGGGAGACCCAGTACTTC. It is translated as CASSLFSGETQYF.

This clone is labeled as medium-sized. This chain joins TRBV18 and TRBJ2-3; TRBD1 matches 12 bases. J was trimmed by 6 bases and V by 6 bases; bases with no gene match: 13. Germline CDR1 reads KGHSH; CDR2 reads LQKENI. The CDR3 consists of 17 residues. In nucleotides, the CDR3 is TGTGCCAGCTCCCTCCCGGGACAGGGGGCGCGGGGGGATACGCAGTATTTT. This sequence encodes CASSLPGQGARGDTQYF.

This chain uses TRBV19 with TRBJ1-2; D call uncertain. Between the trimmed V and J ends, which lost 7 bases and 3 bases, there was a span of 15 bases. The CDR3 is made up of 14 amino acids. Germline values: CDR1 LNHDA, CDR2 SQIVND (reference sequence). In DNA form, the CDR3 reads TGTGCCAGTAAAATGAGAGAGCCTTACTATGGCTACACCTTC. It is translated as CASKMREPYYGYTF.

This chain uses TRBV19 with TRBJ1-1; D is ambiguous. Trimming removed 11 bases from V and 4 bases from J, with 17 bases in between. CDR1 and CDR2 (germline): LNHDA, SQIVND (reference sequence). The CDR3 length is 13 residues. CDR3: CAGLERYGTEAFF. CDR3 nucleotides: TGTGCCGGCTTAGAAAGGTATGGCACTGAAGCTTTCTTT.

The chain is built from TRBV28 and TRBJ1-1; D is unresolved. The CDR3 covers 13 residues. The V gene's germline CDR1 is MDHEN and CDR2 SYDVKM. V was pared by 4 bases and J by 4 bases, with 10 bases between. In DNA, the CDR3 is TGTGCCAGCAGTTCCGCCCATACCACTGAAGCTTTCTTT. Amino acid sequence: CASSSAHTTEAFF.

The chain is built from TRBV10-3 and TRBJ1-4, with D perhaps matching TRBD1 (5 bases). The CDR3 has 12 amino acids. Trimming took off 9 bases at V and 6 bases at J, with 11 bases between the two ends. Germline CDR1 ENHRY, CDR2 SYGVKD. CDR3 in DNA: TGTGCCATTCAGGGCACCGATGAAAAACTGTTTTTT. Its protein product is CAIQGTDEKLFF.

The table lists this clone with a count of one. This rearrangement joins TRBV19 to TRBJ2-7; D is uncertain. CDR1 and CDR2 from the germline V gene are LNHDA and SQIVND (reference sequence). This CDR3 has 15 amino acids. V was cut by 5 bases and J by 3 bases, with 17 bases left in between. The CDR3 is CASSVQTFKVYEQYF. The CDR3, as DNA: TGTGCCAGTAGTGTACAAACGTTTAAAGTCTACGAGCAGTACTTC.

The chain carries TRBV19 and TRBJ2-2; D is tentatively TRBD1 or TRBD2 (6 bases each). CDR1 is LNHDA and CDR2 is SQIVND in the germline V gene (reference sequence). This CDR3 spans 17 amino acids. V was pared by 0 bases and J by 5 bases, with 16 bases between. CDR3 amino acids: CASSIEGGPGATGELFF. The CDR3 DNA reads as TGTGCCAGTAGTATAGAAGGGGGGCCGGGGGCGACCGGGGAGCTGTTTTTT. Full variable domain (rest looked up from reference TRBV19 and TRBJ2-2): DGGITQSPKYLFRKEGQNVTLSCEQNLNHDAMYWYRQDPGQGLRLIYYSQIVNDFQKGDIAEGYSVSREKKESFPLTVTSAQKNPTAFYLCASSIEGGPGATGELFFGEGSRLTVL.

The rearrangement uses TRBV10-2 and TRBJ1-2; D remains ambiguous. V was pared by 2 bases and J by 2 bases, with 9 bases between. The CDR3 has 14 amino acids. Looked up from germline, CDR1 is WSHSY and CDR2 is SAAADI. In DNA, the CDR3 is TGCGCCAGCAGTGAGCCCCTCGCCAACTATGGCTACACCTTC. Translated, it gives CASSEPLANYGYTF.

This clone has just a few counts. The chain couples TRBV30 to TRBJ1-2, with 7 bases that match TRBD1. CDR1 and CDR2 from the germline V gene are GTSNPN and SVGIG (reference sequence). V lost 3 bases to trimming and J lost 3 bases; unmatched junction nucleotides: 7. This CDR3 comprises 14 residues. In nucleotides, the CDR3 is TGTGCCTGGAGCAGGGACAGTAGATACTATGGCTACACCTTC. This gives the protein CAWSRDSRYYGYTF. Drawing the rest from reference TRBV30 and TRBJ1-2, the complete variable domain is SQTIHQWPATLVQPVGSPLSLECTVEGTSNPNLYWYRQAAGRGLQLLFYSVGIGQISSEVPQNLSASRPQDRQFILSSKKLLLSDSGFYLCAWSRDSRYYGYTFGSGTRLTVV.

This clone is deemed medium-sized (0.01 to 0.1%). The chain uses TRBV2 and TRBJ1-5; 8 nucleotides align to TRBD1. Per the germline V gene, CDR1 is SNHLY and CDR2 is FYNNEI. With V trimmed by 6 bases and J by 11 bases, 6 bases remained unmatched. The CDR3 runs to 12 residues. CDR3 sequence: CASSDRGSAQHF. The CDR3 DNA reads TGTGCCAGCAGCGACAGGGGATCGGCCCAGCATTTT.

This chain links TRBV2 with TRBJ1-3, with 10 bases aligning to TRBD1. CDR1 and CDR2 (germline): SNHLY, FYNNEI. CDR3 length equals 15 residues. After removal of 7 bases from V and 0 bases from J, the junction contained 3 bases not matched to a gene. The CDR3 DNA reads TGTGCCAGCACAGACAGGGGGCTCTCTGGAAACACCATATATTTT. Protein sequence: CASTDRGLSGNTIYF.

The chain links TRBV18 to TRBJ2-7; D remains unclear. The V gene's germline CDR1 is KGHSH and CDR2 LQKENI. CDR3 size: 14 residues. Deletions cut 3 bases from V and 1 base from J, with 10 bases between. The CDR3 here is CASSPGRLSYEQYF. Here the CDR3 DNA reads TGTGCCAGCTCACCGGGCAGGCTATCCTACGAGCAGTACTTC.

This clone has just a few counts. The CDR3 spells CASSVDNTYGYTF. The DNA for the CDR3 is TGTGCCAGCAGCGTCGACAACACCTATGGCTACACCTTC. The rearrangement links TRBV7-3 to TRBJ1-2, with D unresolved. The germline V and J ends were trimmed by 5 bases and 4 bases, with 11 bases remaining between them. There are 13 residues in the CDR3. The germline V gene encodes CDR1 SGHTA and CDR2 FQGTGA.

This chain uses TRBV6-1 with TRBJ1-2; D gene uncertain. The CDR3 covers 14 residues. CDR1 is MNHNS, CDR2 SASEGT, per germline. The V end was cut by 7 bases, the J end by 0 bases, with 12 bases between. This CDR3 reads CASKQRATNYGYTF. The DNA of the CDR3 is TGTGCCAGCAAACAGAGAGCCACTAACTATGGCTACACCTTC.

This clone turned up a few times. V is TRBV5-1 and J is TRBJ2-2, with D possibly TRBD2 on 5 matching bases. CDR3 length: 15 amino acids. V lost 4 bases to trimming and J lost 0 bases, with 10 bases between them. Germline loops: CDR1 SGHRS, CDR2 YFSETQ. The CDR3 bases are TGCGCCAGCAGCACTAGAGAGGCGAACACCGGGGAGCTGTTTTTT. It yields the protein CASSTREANTGELFF.

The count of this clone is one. The CDR3 reads CASSPRLGQETQYF. The CDR3 region has the DNA TGTGCCAGCTCACCACGCTTGGGTCAAGAGACCCAGTACTTC. The chain uses TRBV18 and TRBJ2-5; D is unclear. CDR1 and CDR2 from the germline V gene are KGHSH and LQKENI. Trimming shortened V by 1 base and J by 2 bases, and 8 bases separated the two germline ends. The CDR3 has 14 amino acids.